The 21 T cell receptor beta chains in this list originate from one sample, sequenced in a study of molecular identifiers for immune sequencing clone quantification. From the PCR reads, TCRdb called clonotypes with MiXCR, one entry per CDR3 protein. The data contain around 82,000 distinct CDR3 sequences, roughly 20% of them singletons. Sequencing was carried out using naive CD8+ T cells from blood, with Jurkat cell RNA spiked in. Indicated subset: FACS-sorted CD8+CD4-CCR7+CD45RA+ naive T cells. These receptors came from a human donor in good health. Some libraries in this study had Jurkat cell RNA spiked in.

The sample holds many counts of this clonotype. The chain carries TRBV6-5 and TRBJ1-1; 7 bases are a match to TRBD1. CDR3 size: 14 residues. CDR1 is MNHEY, CDR2 SVGAGI, per germline. Germline trimming cut 10 bases from V and 0 bases from J; bases unmatched to any gene: 8. CDR3: CATLDRYLNTEAFF. The CDR3 region has the DNA TGTGCCACTTTGGACAGGTACTTGAACACTGAAGCTTTCTTT.

In this sample, this clonotype turned up many times. The chain joins TRBV7-9 to TRBJ2-2; D not resolved. CDR3 length equals 12 residues. Germline-derived CDR1 and CDR2 are SEHNR and FQNEAQ (reference sequence). Trimming cost V 6 bases and J 3 bases, with 5 bases left between them. The CDR3 coding sequence is TGTGCCAGCAGGATGTACACCGGGGAGCTGTTTTTT. Translated, it gives CASRMYTGELFF.

A remark on this clonotype: Just one base apart from a much larger clone, this may be a read error. The V gene is TRBV9, the J gene TRBJ2-2; 7 bases line up with TRBD1. Germline CDR1 SGDLS, CDR2 YYNGEE. There are 15 residues in the CDR3. CDR3 bases: TGTGCCAGCAGCGTAGGGGACAGTGTTTCCGGGGAGCTGTCTTTT. Residues: CASSVGDSVSGELSF.

The V and J genes are TRBV7-9 and TRBJ1-1; D not resolved. The CDR3 runs to 13 residues. Between the trimmed V and J ends, which lost 3 bases and 3 bases, there was a span of 8 bases. Germline V CDR1 and CDR2: SEHNR, FQNEAQ (reference sequence). CDR3 DNA: TGTGCCAGCAGCTTCTTTAAGGACACTGAAGCTTTCTTT. Translated: CASSFFKDTEAFF.

This clonotype was counted ten times or more. The rearrangement uses TRBV30 and TRBJ2-2, with TRBD2 identical over 8 bases. The CDR3 has 13 residues. The trim removed 1 base at V and 8 bases at J, leaving 3 bases unmatched. Germline V gene sequence: CDR1 GTSNPN, CDR2 SVGIG (reference sequence). The DNA of the CDR3 is TGTGCCTGGAGTGCGGGAGGGCCGGGGGAGCTGTTTTTT. Protein sequence: CAWSAGGPGELFF.

On this clonotype: A much larger clonotype is one base distant, so this may be a read error. This rearrangement joins TRBV7-6 to TRBJ1-3; D unresolved. The CDR3 is made up of 15 amino acids. Looked up from germline, CDR1 is SGHVS and CDR2 is FNYEAQ. The CDR3 DNA reads TGTGCCGGCAGCTCTGGAGGAAGTGCTGGAAACACCATATATTTT. Encoded protein: CAGSSGGSAGNTIYF.

Remarks on this clonotype: The CDR3 carries no conserved terminal phenylalanine or tryptophan, so it likely arises from a read error. The J gene is TRBJ2-7, the V gene TRBV5-3, with D possibly being TRBD2 (6 bases). TRBV5-3 is labeled an ORF, and its function is uncertain. The CDR3 is 13 amino acids. V gave up 8 bases and J gave up 2 bases, with 14 bases separating them. CDR3 bases: TGTGCCAGCAACTTTGGAGGGGCCTACGAGCAGTACCTC. Residues: CASNFGGAYEQYL.

This clonotype was seen many times. The rearrangement joins TRBV28 to TRBJ2-7; TRBD1 aligns across 9 bases. Germline V gene lookup returns CDR1 MDHEN and CDR2 SYDVKM. This CDR3 has 15 amino acids. The V gene end was trimmed by 5 bases and the J gene end by 4 bases; junction bases not matched to a gene: 9. The CDR3 region has the DNA TGTGCCAGCAGTAAGTTACAGGGGGCACTGTACGAGCAGTACTTC. The encoded protein is CASSKLQGALYEQYF.

This clonotype was observed many times. This chain connects TRBV20-1 to TRBJ1-5; D gene unclear. The CDR3 loop spans 12 amino acids. Germline CDR1 and CDR2: DFQATT and SNEGSKA (reference sequence). V was shortened by 5 bases and J by 5 bases, with 10 bases between the two germline ends. CDR3 nucleotides: TGCAGTGCTGGGTTTTATGATCAGCCCCAGCATTTT. Encoded protein: CSAGFYDQPQHF.

This clonotype has at least ten counts. The chain joins TRBV29-1 to TRBJ1-3; no clear D. V was trimmed by 1 base and J by 2 bases, leaving 6 bases between them. Germline V CDR1 and CDR2: SQVTM, ANQGSEA. This CDR3 region has 13 residues. This CDR3 reads CSVEAETGNTIYF. In DNA, the CDR3 is TGCAGCGTTGAAGCAGAAACTGGAAACACCATATATTTT.

Ten or more counts support this clonotype. V and J are TRBV9 and TRBJ2-7; 13 bases align to TRBD2. CDR1 is SGDLS and CDR2 is YYNGEE in the germline V gene. With V trimmed by 4 bases and J by 2 bases, 9 bases remained unmatched. CDR3 length: 17 residues. The CDR3 sequence: CASSRTTSGRAAYEQYF. The CDR3 nucleotides read TGTGCCAGCAGCCGCACCACTAGCGGGAGGGCAGCCTACGAGCAGTACTTC.

This clonotype has a handful of counts. This may be a read error, as it is one base from a much larger clone. CDR3 loop: CSARGMAGAHSYEQYF. The CDR3 bases are TGCAGTGCTAGAGGTATGGCGGGGGCGCACTCCTACGAGCAGTACTTC. The chain couples TRBV20-1 to TRBJ2-7; D is possibly TRBD2 (7 bases). Germline loops: CDR1 DFQATT, CDR2 SNEGSKA (reference sequence). There are 16 residues in the CDR3. The ends were cut back, 1 base at V and 0 bases at J, with 16 bases in the middle.

This clonotype was seen a few times. A read error is possible here, since a much larger clone lies one base away. The J gene is TRBJ1-5, the V gene TRBV19, with TRBD1 matching over 7 bases. The germline CDR1 and CDR2 sequences are LNHDA and SQIVND (reference sequence). The CDR3 has 15 residues. Unmatched junction bases numbered 13, after V lost 8 bases and J lost 6 bases. The CDR3, as DNA: TGTGCCAGTCGGGCGTGGCAGGGGGTGATTCAGCCCCAGCATTTT. Its translation: CASRAWQGVIQPQHF.

This clonotype was counted at least ten times. V usage is TRBV7-9 and J usage is TRBJ2-2, with 7 bases aligning to TRBD1. V lost 4 bases to trimming and J lost 6 bases; unmatched junction nucleotides: 17. The CDR3 spans 18 residues. Germline CDR1 SEHNR, CDR2 FQNEAQ (reference sequence). CDR3 nucleotides: TGTGCCAGCAGCTCAGCCGACAGGGTTAGAGTGGTCTCCGGGGAGCTGTTTTTT. Residues: CASSSADRVRVVSGELFF.

This clonotype has ten or more counts. The chain is built from TRBV29-1 and TRBJ2-3, with D perhaps matching TRBD1 (6 bases). The CDR3 loop spans 14 amino acids. Germline V CDR1 and CDR2: SQVTM, ANQGSEA. V was pared by 3 bases and J by 3 bases, with 13 bases between. The CDR3 DNA reads as TGCAGCGTTGATTTAAACAGGGTTACAGATACGCAGTATTTT. Protein sequence: CSVDLNRVTDTQYF.

This clonotype was seen repeatedly, ten times or more. This chain links TRBV27 with TRBJ1-1; 8 positions match TRBD1. The CDR3 is 16 amino acids. V lost 0 bases and J lost 5; bases outside the gene matches: 8. CDR1 and CDR2 (germline): MNHEY, SMNVEV (reference sequence). This CDR3 is CASSLSAGGANTEAFF. The CDR3 coding sequence is TGTGCCAGCAGTTTATCGGCAGGGGGCGCGAATACTGAAGCTTTCTTT.

This clonotype was counted at least ten times. The rearrangement links TRBV5-1 to TRBJ2-7; a weak D match, TRBD2 (5 bases). Trimming stripped 3 bases from V and 7 bases from J, with 8 bases between. Germline CDR1 reads SGHRS; CDR2 reads YFSETQ. CDR3 size: 11 residues. The CDR3 DNA is TGCGCCAGCAGCTGGCCGGGGGAGCAGTACTTC. Protein product: CASSWPGEQYF.

This clonotype appeared many times. The chain joins TRBV25-1 to TRBJ2-3, with D unclear. The ends were cut back, 2 bases at V and 1 base at J, with 4 bases in the middle. Germline V lookup: CDR1 MGHDK, CDR2 SYGVNS. CDR3 size: 13 residues. In DNA, the CDR3 is TGTGCCAGCAGTGAAACTGGCACAGATACGCAGTATTTT. Its protein product is CASSETGTDTQYF.

This clonotype was seen many times. V and J are TRBV6-1 and TRBJ2-3; the match to TRBD2 covers 7 bases. This CDR3 contains 19 residues. Unmatched junction bases numbered 13, after V lost 1 base and J lost 0 bases. Germline lookup yields CDR1 MNHNS and CDR2 SASEGT. As DNA, the CDR3 is TGTGCCAGCAGTGAAGACTACTATCGACTAGCAGCTAGCACAGATACGCAGTATTTT. It is translated as CASSEDYYRLAASTDTQYF.

This clonotype has at least ten counts. This sequence joins TRBV29-1 and TRBJ2-2; 14 bases line up with TRBD2. The length of the CDR3 is 14 residues. J was trimmed by 4 bases and V by 6 bases; bases with no gene match: 1. Germline V gene lookup returns CDR1 SQVTM and CDR2 ANQGSEA. DNA for the CDR3: TGCAGCGTCGGGACTAGCGGGAGCACCGGGGAGCTGTTTTTT. The encoded protein is CSVGTSGSTGELFF.

This clonotype was picked up many times. The chain joins TRBV7-9 to TRBJ1-1; the D is unclear. Germline values: CDR1 SEHNR, CDR2 FQNEAQ (reference sequence). The V end was cut by 6 bases, the J end by 3 bases, with 5 bases between. The CDR3 extends over 11 amino acids. CDR3 amino acids: CASRDYTEAFF. The CDR3 DNA is TGTGCCAGCAGGGACTACACTGAAGCTTTCTTT.